The 21 T cell receptor beta chains below were found in one sample sequenced in a study of T cell repertoires in MIS-A myocarditis. Method: immunoSEQ multiplex PCR; TCRdb's copy keeps in-frame clones and lacks some. This table has 10,000 to 12,000 clones, approximately 80% appearing once. Sequenced sample: right ventricle heart tissue obtained at autopsy. These receptors were collected from a man between 18 and 29 years old with fulminant myocarditis from multisystem inflammatory syndrome in adults (MIS-A) after COVID-19.

V gene TRBV7-8 combines with J gene TRBJ1-3, with D possibly matching TRBD1 (5 bases). The length of the CDR3 is 16 residues. Germline V gene data show CDR1 as SGHVS and CDR2 as FQNEAQ. V was trimmed by 1 base and J by 1 base, leaving 11 bases between them. CDR3 in amino acids: CASSLDQGGSGNTIYF. As DNA, the CDR3 is TGTGCCAGCAGCTTAGATCAGGGAGGATCTGGAAACACCATATATTTT.

This chain links TRBV5-1 with TRBJ1-3, with no clear D. CDR1 is SGHRS and CDR2 is YFSETQ in the germline V gene. V dropped 5 bases and J dropped 1 base, with 7 bases sitting between them. CDR3 length: 13 residues. The CDR3 is CASSVQSGNTIYF. The CDR3 DNA reads TGCGCCAGCAGTGTCCAATCTGGAAACACCATATATTTT.

J is TRBJ2-1 and V is TRBV7-3; TRBD1 matches 11 bases. Losses at the gene ends were 3 bases for V and 8 bases for J; bases not matched to a gene: 3. CDR1 and CDR2 (germline): SGHTA, FQGTGA. The CDR3 sequence is 14 residues long. The CDR3 DNA reads as TGTGCCAGCAGCTTCGGACAGGGGGCCTATGAGCAGTTCTTC. Protein: CASSFGQGAYEQFF.

The rearrangement joins TRBV21-1 to TRBJ1-1. TRBV21-1 is designated a pseudogene. The CDR3 has 14 amino acids. Here the CDR3 reads CASSNSRWDTEAFF. CDR3 sequence (DNA): TGTGCCAGCAGCAACTCGAGGTGGGACACTGAAGCTTTCTTT.

The chain recombines TRBV4-2 with TRBJ1-4, with D uncertain. The CDR3 consists of 11 residues. The germline V gene encodes CDR1 LGHNA and CDR2 YNFKEQ. V was pared by 1 base and J by 15 bases, with 9 bases between. This chain's CDR3 is CASSQAYGMFF. The CDR3 DNA sequence: TGTGCCAGCAGCCAAGCTTACGGAATGTTTTTT.

The rearrangement uses TRBV28 and TRBJ2-1, with D perhaps TRBD1 (8 bases). This CDR3 is 17 amino acids long. Germline CDR1 MDHEN, CDR2 SYDVKM. V was trimmed by 3 bases and J by 11 bases, leaving 26 bases between them. CDR3 DNA: TGTGCCAGCAGTTTCGGGAGGATGGCAGGGGGCGGCGGTAAGCAGTTCTTC. This encodes CASSFGRMAGGGGKQFF.

This chain links TRBV9 with TRBJ1-1; TRBD1 matches 7 bases. V was pared by 4 bases and J by 6 bases, with 6 bases of the junction left unmatched. Looked up from germline, CDR1 is SGDLS and CDR2 is YYNGEE. The CDR3 is made up of 13 amino acids. CDR3 DNA: TGTGCCAGCAGCATGACAGGGCGGGCTGAAGCTTTCTTT. It is translated as CASSMTGRAEAFF.

For the CDR3, the DNA is TGCAGCGTTGAAGACCAGGGAAAAGAAAAACTGTTTTTT. This codes for CSVEDQGKEKLFF. The chain is built from TRBV29-1 and TRBJ1-4; tentative D call: TRBD1 (5 bases). Germline V gene sequence: CDR1 SQVTM, CDR2 ANQGSEA. The CDR3 contains 13 residues. The ends were cut back, 0 bases at V and 8 bases at J, with 10 bases in the middle.

J is TRBJ2-5 and V is TRBV29-1; D is unclear. Germline values: CDR1 SQVTM, CDR2 ANQGSEA. V lost 7 bases to trimming and J lost 4 bases, with 10 bases between them. The CDR3 runs to 11 residues. DNA for the CDR3: TGCAGCGCCTCGTTATCAGAGACCCAGTACTTC. The encoded protein is CSASLSETQYF.

The J gene is TRBJ1-4, the V gene TRBV11-2; 7 nucleotides match TRBD1. Germline assignment: CDR1 SGHAT and CDR2 FQNNGV. The CDR3 totals 15 residues. Losses at the gene ends were 5 bases for V and 5 bases for J; bases not matched to a gene: 8. DNA of the CDR3: TGTGCCAGCAGCGATTCGGGGACAGTCAATGAAAAACTGTTTTTT. Translation gives CASSDSGTVNEKLFF.

This chain uses TRBV6-5 with TRBJ2-2; possible D gene TRBD1, 8 bases. Looked up from germline, CDR1 is MNHEY and CDR2 is SVGAGI. Trimming removed 6 bases from V and 6 bases from J, with 11 bases in between. The CDR3 totals 13 residues. This chain's CDR3 is CASRQGGAGELFF. CDR3 sequence (DNA): TGTGCCAGCAGACAGGGGGGGGCCGGGGAGCTGTTTTTT.

The V and J genes are TRBV7-9 and TRBJ1-1; tentative D call: TRBD1 (6 bases). The CDR3 is made up of 14 amino acids. CDR1 SEHNR and CDR2 FQNEAQ come from the germline V gene (reference sequence). The germline V and J ends were trimmed by 8 bases and 4 bases, with 17 bases remaining between them. This CDR3 is CASGTGTVGTEAFF. DNA of the CDR3: TGTGCCAGCGGAACAGGGACGGTGGGCACTGAAGCTTTCTTT.

V gene TRBV11-2 combines with J gene TRBJ1-2; possibly TRBD1 for D (6 bases). The length of the CDR3 is 13 residues. Trimming removed 3 bases from V and 3 bases from J, with 8 bases in between. The germline gives CDR1 SGHAT, CDR2 FQNNGV. CDR3 loop: CASSFGGYYGYTF. The CDR3 bases are TGTGCCAGCAGCTTCGGGGGCTACTATGGCTACACCTTC.

CDR3 sequence (DNA): TGTGCCAGCAGCCCCGGGACTAGCGGGATCGAGCAGTACTTC. This gives the protein CASSPGTSGIEQYF. This chain links TRBV27 with TRBJ2-7, with 13 bases matching TRBD2. Losses at the gene ends were 6 bases for V and 6 bases for J; bases not matched to a gene: 5. CDR3 length: 14 amino acids. CDR1 is MNHEY and CDR2 is SMNVEV in the germline V gene (reference sequence).

The CDR3, as DNA: TGTGCCAGCAGGAGTAGCGGCTCTAGCACAGATACGCAGTATTTT. It yields the protein CASRSSGSSTDTQYF. V gene TRBV6-6 combines with J gene TRBJ2-3; weak D call: TRBD2 (6 bases). The CDR3 has 15 amino acids. Germline V gene lookup returns CDR1 MNHNY and CDR2 SVGAGI (reference sequence). Trimming removed 6 bases from V and 0 bases from J, with 13 bases in between.

The chain couples TRBV6-2 or TRBV6-3 to TRBJ2-1, with 10 bases that match TRBD2. V was pared by 7 bases and J by 7 bases, with 16 bases of the junction left unmatched. The CDR3 is 17 residues long. Germline V gives CDR1 MNHEY, CDR2 SVGEGT. In DNA, the CDR3 is TGTGCCAGCACCCCTTCACGAGCGGGGGGGCCGGGGAATGAGCAGTTCTTC. Translated: CASTPSRAGGPGNEQFF.

This rearrangement joins TRBV20-1 to TRBJ2-7; D ambiguous. Trimming pared 3 bases from V and 6 bases from J, leaving 6 bases between. Germline loops: CDR1 DFQATT, CDR2 SNEGSKA (reference sequence). The CDR3 has 10 amino acids. CDR3 nucleotides: TGCAGTGCTAGTCGGAGCGAGCAGTACTTC. Amino acids: CSASRSEQYF.

This clone was found a few times. This chain uses TRBV3-1 (or the pseudogene TRBV3-2) with TRBJ2-1; the D is unclear. CDR1 is LGHDT and CDR2 is YNNKEL in the germline V gene (reference sequence). V lost 5 bases and J lost 0, with 8 bases in between. The length of the CDR3 is 14 residues. The CDR3 here is CASSALSSYNEQFF. In DNA, the CDR3 is TGTGCCAGCAGCGCCCTGAGCTCCTACAATGAGCAGTTCTTC.

This chain uses TRBV24-1 with TRBJ2-2; the D gene is possibly TRBD2 (8 bases). This CDR3 has 16 amino acids. Trimming removed 4 bases from V and 6 bases from J, with 17 bases in between. CDR1 is KGHDR and CDR2 is SFDVKD in the germline V gene. The chain's CDR3 is CATSEGGGRSSGELFF. CDR3 DNA: TGTGCCACCAGTGAAGGGGGCGGGAGGTCGTCCGGGGAGCTGTTTTTT.

The V call is TRBV19, the J call TRBJ1-1, with a weak D call TRBD1 (6 bases). The V gene's germline CDR1 is LNHDA and CDR2 SQIVND (reference sequence). The CDR3 sequence is 13 residues long. The V gene lost 3 bases and the J gene lost 7 bases, with 12 bases spanning the gap. The CDR3 bases are TGTGCCAGTAGTATTATCGCACAGGGTGAAGCTTTCTTT. Translated: CASSIIAQGEAFF.

The chain employs TRBV5-4 and TRBJ2-3; D remains ambiguous. Germline V gene data show CDR1 as SGHNT and CDR2 as YYREEE (reference sequence). Trimming removed 0 bases from V and 1 base from J, with 15 bases in between. This CDR3 has 17 amino acids. The CDR3 nucleotides are TGTGCCAGCAGCTTGGGAAATTCTAGGATCCGCACAGATACGCAGTATTTT. Encoded protein: CASSLGNSRIRTDTQYF.